Listed below are T cell receptor beta chains from one sample, sequenced in a study of monozygotic twins with inflammatory bowel disease. TCRdb reprocessed the 5' RACE reads and stores each CDR3 protein as one record, lacking DNA. The sample spans hundreds of thousands of distinct CDR3 sequences; the ten largest clones claim roughly 5.8%. The source material was blood. The receptors originated from a human donor with ulcerative colitis or Crohn's disease, or a healthy co-twin of an affected twin (not recorded which). Both conserved end residues are part of each CDR3.

CDR3	V	J
CATSDPVSPTEAFF	TRBV24-1	TRBJ1-1
CASSLVGAGVAGGETQYF	TRBV11-2	TRBJ2-5
CASSPTGGTGTEAFF	TRBV6-1	TRBJ1-1
CASSYSGTGTDTYEQYF	TRBV6-5	TRBJ2-7
CASSLSGLATGEQFF	TRBV7-2	TRBJ2-1
CASTPSGGEADTQYF	TRBV5-1	TRBJ2-3
CASSPRSGIYEQYF	TRBV18	TRBJ2-7
CASSFGSGVVNEQFF	TRBV7-9	TRBJ2-1
CASSLRGYFTDTQYF	TRBV5-1	TRBJ2-3
CASSLSPGAGNTIYF	TRBV7-2	TRBJ1-3
CASTPYRGMGETQYF	TRBV11-2	TRBJ2-5
CASSLGTGGNEQFF	TRBV5-1	TRBJ2-1
CASSGTGPPNTEAFF	TRBV18	TRBJ1-1
CASSPRTSGNEQFF	TRBV7-9	TRBJ2-1
CASSFSSGSFRTYEQYF	TRBV7-2	TRBJ2-7
CSVVREGEQYF	TRBV29-1	TRBJ2-7
CASNSGANQPQHF	TRBV9	TRBJ1-5
CASSWGSKLITGELFF	TRBV27	TRBJ2-2
CASSPPGLAASYNEQFF	TRBV12-3/TRBV12-4	TRBJ2-1
CASSYATYRALEAFF	TRBV6-5	TRBJ1-1
CSSAPGTAGETQYF	TRBV29-1	TRBJ2-5
CASSFRGASYEQYF	TRBV7-2	TRBJ2-7
CASSLTLADQETQYF	TRBV7-9	TRBJ2-5
CSARPTGGIRETQYF	TRBV20-1	TRBJ2-5
CSARDARGRGQETQYF	TRBV20-1	TRBJ2-5
CASSTLDTYEQYF	TRBV19	TRBJ2-7
CASSPEKAGTDTQYF	TRBV6-1	TRBJ2-3
CASSLGVAAYNEQFF	TRBV7-2	TRBJ2-1
CASRPGLAGLNTDTQYF	TRBV4-1	TRBJ2-3
CASTLTAKGSNEQFF	TRBV7-2	TRBJ2-1
CASSEAYITGPSDTQYF	TRBV2	TRBJ2-3